This entry describes one T cell receptor (beta chain). Its specific antigen is unknown. Base qualities are not at hand, and no much larger clone is one base apart. The protocol used for the library was PCR. TCR sequencing of DNA from cultured CD4+ T cells used the Oncomine TCR Beta short-read assay at the Johns Hopkins FTIC core. Genomic DNA was extracted from the cultured CD4+ T cells with the QIAamp micro DNA kit. The Oncomine TCR Beta libraries from cultured CD4+ T cells were pooled using unique dual indexes and then sequenced on an Illumina iSeq 100. The paper's data handling went like this. Non-productive sequences were removed, and CDR3s that did not start with C, did not end with F or W, or were shorter than 7 amino acids were discarded. Antigen-specific clonotypes were identified with the MANAFEST web application by comparing peptide-stimulated wells with reference and other culture wells. An FDR below 0.05, an odds ratio above 5, and a productive frequency above 0.1% in at least two of three replicate wells were required for clones to be considered positive. Clonotypes that were significantly expanded in both SARS-CoV-2 spike wells and at least one common cold coronavirus spike condition were defined as cross-reactive. Levenshtein distances (stringdist) and unrooted phylogenetic trees (ape) in R version 3.6.1 were used to assess CDR3 homology. TCRdb applied fastp at Q25 and MiXCR to the public reads, then kept only in-frame beta chains. Every CDR3 protein is listed once, alongside the most common genes and DNA of its rows. What appears here as the V and J calls and clone size reflects TCRdb's work, not the paper's. The sample yields over 10,000 distinct CDR3 sequences; approximately 74% were counted once. The ten largest account for around a third of the sample.

Relative to germline, V is 6 bases shorter and J is 7 bases shorter, with 16 bases between their ends. The CDR3 covers 13 residues, taking in both the cysteine and the phenylalanine. Only CDR3 DNA remains: 39 bases, in frame from the first base. This specimen's treatment or condition label, per the study, means: approximately nine-day PBMC culture with coronavirus spike peptide pools or control peptides (ViraFEST assay). The ViraFEST assay was used in the study, in which antigen-specific T cells were expanded with peptide pools and expanded clonotypes were subsequently identified by TCR sequencing. The positive SARS-CoV-2 PCR tests of the convalescent patients were dated from March to December 2020, before the Alpha, Beta and Delta variants emerged in the United States. Each well held about 2.2 million PBMCs cultured in IMDM containing roughly 5% human AB serum and roughly 9.7 IU/ml IL-2, with 10 ug/ml peptide pools added. Half of the culture medium was replaced with fresh IL-2-containing medium on days 3 and 7. After about 11 days of culture, CD4+ T cells were isolated by negative selection using the EasySep CD4+ T cell isolation kit. Ficoll-Paque Plus gradient centrifugation was used to isolate PBMCs from whole blood, and the isolated PBMCs were then either used fresh or cryopreserved at -140C. Each culture condition was generally run in triplicate wells.

This entry is derived from a study of vaccination and CD4 T cells after COVID-19 (dated by TCRdb to 2021 to 2024). About the full investigation: SARS-CoV-2 positivity had been established in the convalescent patients by nasal swab PCR, and mild disease was recorded in roughly ten of these patients and severe disease in one. The convalescent cohort included six males and four females, with two Hispanic individuals, seven Caucasians, two Asians and one multiracial person. Participants got two doses of the Pfizer-BioNTech BNT162b2 vaccine (n=8) or two doses of the Moderna mRNA-1273 vaccine (n=2). Post-COVID blood samples were collected from convalescent patients a median of roughly 100 days after diagnosis, with a range of about 30 to 180 days. Post-vaccine blood samples were collected a median of approximately 68 days after the second vaccine dose, ranging from 14 to 241 days. Overlapping spike peptide pools from SARS-CoV-2 and from the common cold coronaviruses HCoV-NL63, HCoV-OC43 and HCoV-229E were used as culture stimuli. In control cultures, a CEFX viral epitope pool was used as positive control, an HIV-1 Nef peptide pool was used as negative control, or no peptide was added. The spike-specific CD4+ TCR repertoire was compared before and after mRNA vaccination in approximately 9 COVID-19 convalescent patients and a few infection-naive healthy vaccine recipients. The research as a whole found: Although the median number of SARS-CoV-2-reactive clonotypes went up from around 20 after infection to 35 to 40 after vaccination, the increase was not significant. In convalescent patients, nearly all vaccine-specific clones (304 of 307) were found to be mono-reactive for SARS-CoV-2 spike rather than cross-reactive with common cold coronaviruses. The number of convalescent patients in the study was relatively small, and the study did not examine early timepoints following natural infection. In convalescent patients, a median about 90% of post-vaccine SARS-CoV-2-reactive clones were detected only after vaccination, and vaccine-specific priming was suggested by this finding.

Here the chain combines TRBV12-3 or TRBV12-4 and TRBJ2-7; the D segment might be TRBD1 or TRBD2, since each matches 5 bases. The sequenced sample was CD4+ T cells from blood, cultured in vitro. The receptor was isolated from a human donor who had recovered from COVID-19. The CDR3 protein: CASREAARGEQYF. The DNA reads as follows: TGTGCCAGCAGAGAAGCGGCAAGGGGTGAGCAGTACTTC.